This TCR beta chain appears in the sequencing data of a study of blood T cell repertoires in COVID-19. Per the original data handling: Estimation of nucleated cell counts relied on the amplification of reference gene primers. Measured with immunoSEQ multiplex PCR; TCRdb has only the in-frame clones, and not every one. The V and J calls and clone size are taken from that table; D and trimming were inferred from the DNA. The table lists approximately 61,000 clones, about 77% of them singletons, with roughly 20% in the top ten. This CDR3 region has 17 residues. The junction had 10 bases not matched to a gene; V was cut back by 5 bases and J by 3 bases. Per the germline V gene, CDR1 is LNHDA and CDR2 is SQIVND (reference sequence).

This receptor was taken from a man of 80 years or more with active or convalescent COVID-19. The sequenced material came from peripheral blood. V gene TRBV19 combines with J gene TRBJ2-3; 11 nucleotides match TRBD2. DNA of the CDR3: TGTGCCAGTAGTCTGTTAGCGGGGGGGTCTGAGACAGATACGCAGTATTTT. Encoded protein: CASSLLAGGSETDTQYF.